The T cell receptor beta chain under discussion was sequenced for a study of technical replicates of blood from a handful of donors. The V and J ends lost 1 base and 0 bases respectively, with 11 bases between them. CDR3 length: 16 residues. Germline V gene data show CDR1 as LGHNA and CDR2 as YNFKEQ. Repertoires were generated with immunoSEQ multiplex PCR, while TCRdb's copy carries only in-frame clones and drops some. Of over 90,000 clones detected, approximately 96% appear once; the ten largest clones hold approximately 0.37%. Sequenced input: T cells isolated from PBMCs. The TCR sequence derives from a human donor in good health. The rearrangement links TRBV4-2 to TRBJ2-3; weak D call: TRBD2 (5 bases). CDR3 protein: CASSQAKRTSTDTQYF. As DNA, the CDR3 is TGTGCCAGCAGCCAAGCGAAGCGGACTAGCACAGATACGCAGTATTTT.